The 16 T cell receptor beta chains in this list originate from one sample, sequenced in a study of post-analysis software for immune sequencing data. For these TCRs, the target antigens are not known. Unique molecular identifiers featured in each of the TCR beta cDNA libraries. A single record per CDR3 protein comes from TCRdb applying MiXCR to the PCR reads. This sample has hundreds of thousands of distinct CDR3 sequences, with 25% to 30% found just once. Study outcomes and limitations: Five or six TRBV segments, TRBV5-6, TRBV5-1 and TRBV20-1 among them, were found more frequent in patients than controls.

The sample was blood. These receptors were collected from a girl aged 10 to 17 with multiple sclerosis.

The chain carries TRBV2 and TRBJ1-6; the match to TRBD1 covers 9 bases. V lost 5 bases to trimming and J lost 7 bases; unmatched junction nucleotides: 27. The length of the CDR3 is 22 residues. Germline loops: CDR1 SNHLY, CDR2 FYNNEI. CDR3 amino acids: CASSQHFEFPGQGRLRNSPLHF. The CDR3 coding sequence is TGTGCCAGCAGTCAACATTTTGAGTTTCCGGGACAGGGTCGGTTGAGGAATTCACCCCTCCACTTT.

This rearrangement joins TRBV2 to TRBJ1-4; TRBD1 matches 8 bases. CDR1 SNHLY and CDR2 FYNNEI come from the germline V gene. Losses at the gene ends were 8 bases for V and 0 bases for J; bases not matched to a gene: 11. The CDR3 consists of 17 residues. The CDR3 DNA is TGTGCCAGCGGCCCAGACAGGGGACTCGCAACTAATGAAAAACTGTTTTTT. It codes for CASGPDRGLATNEKLFF. Full variable domain (remainder filled in from reference TRBV2 and TRBJ1-4): EPEVTQTPSHQVTQMGQEVILRCVPISNHLYFYWYRQILGQKVEFLVSFYNNEISEKSEIFDDQFSVERPDGSNFTLKIRSTKLEDSAMYFCASGPDRGLATNEKLFFGSGTQLSVL.

The rearrangement uses TRBV12-3 or TRBV12-4 and TRBJ2-5; TRBD1 might be the D (6 bases). The V and J ends lost 10 bases and 1 base respectively, with 13 bases between them. CDR3 length equals 13 residues. CDR3 in DNA: TGTGCCACCAGGGACACTTTCCAAGAGACCCAGTACTTC. Protein sequence: CATRDTFQETQYF.

The table lists this clonotype with many counts. V gene TRBV27 combines with J gene TRBJ2-3; D is uncertain. There are 13 residues in the CDR3. Germline values: CDR1 MNHEY, CDR2 SMNVEV (reference sequence). V was cut by 3 bases and J by 1 base, with 5 bases left in between. The chain's CDR3 is CASSLSGTDTQYF. The CDR3 DNA sequence: TGTGCCAGCAGTTTGTCTGGCACAGATACGCAGTATTTT.

The chain couples TRBV20-1 to TRBJ2-7; the D gene is possibly TRBD2 (6 bases). The CDR3 has 12 residues. Germline V CDR1 and CDR2: DFQATT, SNEGSKA (reference sequence). The DNA of the CDR3 is TGCAGCCTCGGAGGGCCAGCAGACGAGCAGTACTTC. It specifies CSLGGPADEQYF.

This clonotype was detected a few times. The chain has TRBV29-1 and TRBJ2-5, with unresolved D. The CDR3 totals 13 residues. V lost 5 bases and J 2 bases, leaving 12 bases between the germline ends. In germline, CDR1 is SQVTM, CDR2 ANQGSEA. CDR3 loop: CSVSLAVQETQYF. In DNA form, the CDR3 reads TGCAGCGTTTCCTTGGCGGTTCAAGAGACCCAGTACTTC.

This clonotype was counted between two and nine times. J is TRBJ2-1 and V is TRBV29-1, with TRBD2 as a possible D gene (6 bases). Germline CDR1 reads SQVTM; CDR2 reads ANQGSEA. With 7 bases removed from V and 9 bases from J, the gap between germline ends came to 16 bases. The CDR3 is made up of 12 amino acids. CDR3 sequence: CSGQGRTSEQFF. The CDR3 DNA reads as TGCAGCGGCCAAGGGAGGACGAGTGAGCAGTTCTTC.

This clonotype has a count of ten or more. The CDR3 bases are TGTGCCAGCAGCCGGCCCGGACTAGCGGACAATGAGCAGTTCTTC. It specifies CASSRPGLADNEQFF. The V gene is TRBV3-1, the J gene TRBJ2-1, with 10 bases lining up with TRBD2. V shed 4 bases and J 5 bases; nucleotides not matched to a gene: 5. The CDR3 loop spans 15 amino acids. Germline V lookup: CDR1 LGHDT, CDR2 YNNKEL (reference sequence).

Details on this clonotype: One end of the junction fails to match germline, which may point to a read error. This chain links TRBV7-2 with TRBJ2-7, with D maybe TRBD1 (5 bases). CDR1 SGHTA and CDR2 FQGNSA come from the germline V gene. There are 13 residues in the CDR3. CDR3 nucleotide sequence: TGTGTCAGCAGCTGGACACCAGTCTCCGAGCAGTACTTC. Its protein is CVSSWTPVSEQYF.

The chain links TRBV7-9 to TRBJ1-2; possibly TRBD1 for D (6 bases). Germline V gene sequence: CDR1 SEHNR, CDR2 FQNEAQ (reference sequence). CDR3 length equals 13 residues. Trimming left V 5 bases short and J 4 bases short, with 11 bases between. In DNA form, the CDR3 reads TGTGCCAGCAGCACACGGGACATCTATGGCTACACCTTC. Protein product: CASSTRDIYGYTF.

To note about this clonotype: This clone may be a read error of a much larger clone one base away. V gene TRBV20-1 combines with J gene TRBJ2-5; D is uncertain. The germline gives CDR1 DFQATT, CDR2 SNEGSKA (reference sequence). This CDR3 contains 14 residues. V was cut by 1 base and J by 0 bases, with 9 bases left in between. The CDR3 protein is CSARGNTHQETQYF. DNA of the CDR3: TGCAGTGCTAGAGGGAACACGCACCAAGAGACCCAGTACTTC.

There are a few counts of this clonotype. The chain is built from TRBV12-3 or TRBV12-4 and TRBJ2-7, with D perhaps matching TRBD1 or TRBD2 (5 bases each). There are 15 residues in the CDR3. Trimming removed 2 bases from V and 2 bases from J, with 13 bases in between. The CDR3 DNA reads TGTGCCAGCAGTTTAACTGGGGACCCCACCTACGAGCAGTACTTC. Translating gives CASSLTGDPTYEQYF.

V and J are TRBV5-1 and TRBJ2-3, with TRBD2 identical over 15 bases. Germline V lookup: CDR1 SGHRS, CDR2 YFSETQ. This CDR3 spans 19 amino acids. After removal of 4 bases from V and 0 bases from J, the junction contained 9 bases not matched to a gene. Here the CDR3 DNA reads TGCGCCAGCAGCCCCTCCAGGACTAGCGGGGGGGATAGCACAGATACGCAGTATTTT. Protein sequence: CASSPSRTSGGDSTDTQYF.

The chain joins TRBV18 to TRBJ2-7; 12 positions agree with TRBD2. CDR3 size: 15 residues. V dropped 9 bases and J dropped 7; count of bases not matched to a gene: 13. CDR1 KGHSH and CDR2 LQKENI come from the germline V gene. The CDR3 reads CASRRTSGKKGEQYF. The CDR3 nucleotides read TGTGCCAGTAGAAGGACTAGCGGGAAGAAGGGGGAGCAGTACTTC. Full variable domain (outside the CDR3, taken from reference TRBV18 and TRBJ2-7): NAGVMQNPRHLVRRRGQEARLRCSPMKGHSHVYWYRQLPEEGLKFMVYLQKENIIDESGMPKERFSAEFPKEGPSILRIQQVVRGDSAAYFCASRRTSGKKGEQYFGPGTRLTVT.

This chain connects TRBV18 to TRBJ2-5; a weak D match, TRBD2 (5 bases). V was clipped by 4 bases and J by 3 bases, with 12 bases between them. The CDR3 covers 14 residues. The germline gives CDR1 KGHSH, CDR2 LQKENI. The CDR3 coding sequence is TGTGCCAGCTCACGATTACTCGGGGAAGAGACCCAGTACTTC. Its protein product is CASSRLLGEETQYF.

This clonotype was counted between two and nine times. The chain has TRBV10-2 and TRBJ2-7; no firm D call. Germline values: CDR1 WSHSY, CDR2 SAAADI. This CDR3 is 13 amino acids long. V was cut by 4 bases and J by 0 bases, with 7 bases left in between. The CDR3 DNA sequence: TGCGCCAGCAGTGGGTTGAGCTCCTACGAGCAGTACTTC. It yields the protein CASSGLSSYEQYF.